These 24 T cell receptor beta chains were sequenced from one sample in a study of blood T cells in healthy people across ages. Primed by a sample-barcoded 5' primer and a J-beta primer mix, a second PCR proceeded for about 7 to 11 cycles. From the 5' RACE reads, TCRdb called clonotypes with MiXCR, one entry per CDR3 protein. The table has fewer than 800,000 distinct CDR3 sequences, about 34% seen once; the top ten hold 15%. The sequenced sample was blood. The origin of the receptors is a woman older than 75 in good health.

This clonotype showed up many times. The CDR3 is CASTRRGGPSREQYF. The CDR3 region has the DNA TGTGCCAGCACCCGCCGGGGGGGCCCCTCTCGCGAGCAGTACTTC. V usage is TRBV27 and J usage is TRBJ2-7, with TRBD2 matching 8 bases. The CDR3 sequence is 15 residues long. V trimming: 7 bases; J trimming: 6 bases; junction bases outside the gene matches: 14. In germline, CDR1 is MNHEY, CDR2 SMNVEV (reference sequence).

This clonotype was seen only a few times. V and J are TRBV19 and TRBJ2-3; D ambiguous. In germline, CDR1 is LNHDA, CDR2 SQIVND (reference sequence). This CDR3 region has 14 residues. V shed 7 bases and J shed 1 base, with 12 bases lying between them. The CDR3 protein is CASTISYGTDTQYF. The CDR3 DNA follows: TGTGCCAGTACCATCTCTTACGGCACAGATACGCAGTATTTT.

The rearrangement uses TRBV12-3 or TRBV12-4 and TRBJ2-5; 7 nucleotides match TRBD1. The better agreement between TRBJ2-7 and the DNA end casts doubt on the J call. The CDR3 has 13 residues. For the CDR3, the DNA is TGTGCCAGCGCCCGACAGGGTCCGTACGAGCAGTACTTC. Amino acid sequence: CASARQGPYEQYF.

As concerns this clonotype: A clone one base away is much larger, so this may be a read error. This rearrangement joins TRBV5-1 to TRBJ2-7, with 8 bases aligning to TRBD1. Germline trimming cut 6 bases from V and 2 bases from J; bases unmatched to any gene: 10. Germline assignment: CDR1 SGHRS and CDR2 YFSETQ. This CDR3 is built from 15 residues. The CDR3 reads CASNHTGGSPYEQYF. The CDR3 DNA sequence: TGCGCCAGCAACCATACAGGGGGTAGTCCCTACGAGCAGTACTTC.

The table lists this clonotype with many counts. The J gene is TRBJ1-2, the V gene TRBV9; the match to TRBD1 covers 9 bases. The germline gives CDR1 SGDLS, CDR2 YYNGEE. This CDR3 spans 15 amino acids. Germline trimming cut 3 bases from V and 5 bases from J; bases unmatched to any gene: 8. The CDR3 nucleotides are TGTGCCAGCAGCGCAGCGAAACAGGGGGCGTATGGCTACACCTTC. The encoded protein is CASSAAKQGAYGYTF.

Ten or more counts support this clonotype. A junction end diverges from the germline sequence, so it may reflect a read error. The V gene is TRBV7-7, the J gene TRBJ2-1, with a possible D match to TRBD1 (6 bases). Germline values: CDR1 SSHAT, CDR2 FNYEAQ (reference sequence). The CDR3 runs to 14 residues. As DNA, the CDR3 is TGTGCTAGCAGTCGTACAGGGATTTCGAATGAGCAGTTCTTC. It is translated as CASSRTGISNEQFF.

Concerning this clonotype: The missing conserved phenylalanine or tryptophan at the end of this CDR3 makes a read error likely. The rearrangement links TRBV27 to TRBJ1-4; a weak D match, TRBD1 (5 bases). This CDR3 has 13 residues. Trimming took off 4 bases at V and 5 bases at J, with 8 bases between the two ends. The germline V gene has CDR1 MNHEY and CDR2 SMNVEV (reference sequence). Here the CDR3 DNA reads TGTGCCAGCAGTTCCGGGGGGAATGAAAAACTGTTTTTA. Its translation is CASSSGGNEKLFL.

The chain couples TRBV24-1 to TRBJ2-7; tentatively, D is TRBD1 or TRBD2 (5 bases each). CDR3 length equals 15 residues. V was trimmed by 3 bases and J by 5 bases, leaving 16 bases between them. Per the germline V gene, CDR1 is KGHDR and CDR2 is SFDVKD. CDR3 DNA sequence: TGTGCCACCAGTGATCCTCCAGGCGAGGGACACGAGCAGTACTTC. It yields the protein CATSDPPGEGHEQYF.

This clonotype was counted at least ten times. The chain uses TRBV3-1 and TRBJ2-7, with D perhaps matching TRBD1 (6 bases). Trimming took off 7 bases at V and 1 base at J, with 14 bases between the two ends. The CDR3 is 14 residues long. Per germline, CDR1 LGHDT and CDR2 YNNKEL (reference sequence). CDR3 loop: CASNFGTKSYEQYF. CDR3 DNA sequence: TGTGCCAGCAACTTCGGGACAAAATCCTACGAGCAGTACTTC.

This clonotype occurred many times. This CDR3 is CASSLGRQYEQYF. The CDR3 DNA reads as TGTGCCAGCAGCTTGGGACGGCAGTACGAGCAGTACTTC. The chain uses TRBV7-2 and TRBJ2-7; TRBD1 or TRBD2 may be the D gene (5 bases each). CDR1 and CDR2 (germline): SGHTA, FQGNSA. The CDR3 sequence is 13 residues long. Trimming pared 3 bases from V and 4 bases from J, leaving 10 bases between.

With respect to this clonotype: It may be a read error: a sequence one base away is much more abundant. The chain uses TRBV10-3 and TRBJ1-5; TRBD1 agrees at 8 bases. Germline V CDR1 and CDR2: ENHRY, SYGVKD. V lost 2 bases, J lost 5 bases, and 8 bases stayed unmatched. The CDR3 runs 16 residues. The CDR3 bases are TGTGCCATCAGTGAGCCGTGCGGGACAGGTCATCAGCCCCAGCATTTT. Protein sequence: CAISEPCGTGHQPQHF.

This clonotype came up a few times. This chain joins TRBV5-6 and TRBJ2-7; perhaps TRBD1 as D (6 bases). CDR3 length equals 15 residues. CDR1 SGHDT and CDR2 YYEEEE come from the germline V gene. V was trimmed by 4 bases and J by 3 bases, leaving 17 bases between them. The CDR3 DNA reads TGTGCCAGCAGCCAAGAAACAGGGATCCGCTACGAGCAGTACTTC. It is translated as CASSQETGIRYEQYF.

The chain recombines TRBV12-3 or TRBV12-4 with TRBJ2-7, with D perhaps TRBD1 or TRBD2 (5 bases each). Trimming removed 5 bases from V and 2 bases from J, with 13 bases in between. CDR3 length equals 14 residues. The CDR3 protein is CASSKRVGAYEQYF. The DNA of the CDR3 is TGTGCCAGCAGTAAGAGAGTGGGGGCCTACGAGCAGTACTTC.

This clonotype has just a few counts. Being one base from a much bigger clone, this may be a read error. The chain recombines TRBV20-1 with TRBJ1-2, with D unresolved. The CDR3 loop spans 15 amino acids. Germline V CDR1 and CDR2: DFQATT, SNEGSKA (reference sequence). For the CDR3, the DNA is TGCGGTGCTAGAGATCCCCCCGGGGAAAAAGATGGCTACACCTTC. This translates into CGARDPPGEKDGYTF.

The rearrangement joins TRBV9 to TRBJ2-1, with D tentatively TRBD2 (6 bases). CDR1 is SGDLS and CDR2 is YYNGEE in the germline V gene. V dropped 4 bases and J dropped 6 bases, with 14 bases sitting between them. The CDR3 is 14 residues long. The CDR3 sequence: CASSPSEGRNEQFF. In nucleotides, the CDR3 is TGTGCCAGCAGCCCCTCGGAGGGTCGCAATGAGCAGTTCTTC.

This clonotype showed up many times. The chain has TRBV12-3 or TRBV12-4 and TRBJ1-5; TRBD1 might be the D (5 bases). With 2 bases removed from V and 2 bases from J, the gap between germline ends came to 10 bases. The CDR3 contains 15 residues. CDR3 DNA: TGTGCCAGCAGTTTACTGCAGGGAGGCAATCAGCCCCAGCATTTT. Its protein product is CASSLLQGGNQPQHF.

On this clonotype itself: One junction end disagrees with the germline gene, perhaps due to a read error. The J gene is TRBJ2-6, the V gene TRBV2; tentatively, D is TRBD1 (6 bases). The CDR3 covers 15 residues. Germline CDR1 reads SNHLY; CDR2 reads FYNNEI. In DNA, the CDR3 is TGTGCCAGCAGTGAGATGGGGGCCGGGGCCAACGTCCGGACTTTC. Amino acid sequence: CASSEMGAGANVRTF.

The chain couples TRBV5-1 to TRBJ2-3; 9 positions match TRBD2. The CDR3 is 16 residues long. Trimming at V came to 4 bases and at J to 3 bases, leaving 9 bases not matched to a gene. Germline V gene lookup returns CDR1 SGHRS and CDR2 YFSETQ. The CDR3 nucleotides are TGCGCCAGCAGCAGGGGGTCTAGCGGGATGACAGATACGCAGTATTTT. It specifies CASSRGSSGMTDTQYF.

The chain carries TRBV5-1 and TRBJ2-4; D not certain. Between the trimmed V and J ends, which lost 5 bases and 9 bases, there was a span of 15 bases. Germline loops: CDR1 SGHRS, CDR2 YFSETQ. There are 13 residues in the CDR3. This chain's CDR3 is CASSDPLGSIQYF. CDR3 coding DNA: TGCGCCAGCAGTGACCCCCTAGGTTCCATTCAGTACTTC.

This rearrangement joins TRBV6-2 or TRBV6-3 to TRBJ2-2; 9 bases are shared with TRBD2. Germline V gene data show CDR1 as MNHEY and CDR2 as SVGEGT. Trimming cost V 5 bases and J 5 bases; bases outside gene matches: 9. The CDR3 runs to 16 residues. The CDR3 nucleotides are TGTGCCAGCAGTCGCCTGACTAGCGGACCTACCGGGGAGCTGTTTTTT. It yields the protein CASSRLTSGPTGELFF.

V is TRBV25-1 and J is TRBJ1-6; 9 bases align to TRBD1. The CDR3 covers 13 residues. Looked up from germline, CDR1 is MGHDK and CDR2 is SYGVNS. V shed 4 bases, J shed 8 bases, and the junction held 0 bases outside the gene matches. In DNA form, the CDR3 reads TGTGCCAGCAGTGGGGACAGGGATTCACCCCTCCACTTT. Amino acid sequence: CASSGDRDSPLHF.

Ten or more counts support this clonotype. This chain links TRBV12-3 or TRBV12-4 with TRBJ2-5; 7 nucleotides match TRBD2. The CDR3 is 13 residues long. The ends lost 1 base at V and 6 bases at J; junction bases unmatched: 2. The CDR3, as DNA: TGTGCCAGCAGTTTAGGGGGGGGGAAGACCCAGTACTTC. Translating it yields CASSLGGGKTQYF.

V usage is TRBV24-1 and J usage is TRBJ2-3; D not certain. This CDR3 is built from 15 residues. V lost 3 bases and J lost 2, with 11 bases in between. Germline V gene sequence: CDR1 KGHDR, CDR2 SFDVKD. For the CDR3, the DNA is TGTGCCACCAGTGATCCGGCAGAGCACACAGATACGCAGTATTTT. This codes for CATSDPAEHTDTQYF.

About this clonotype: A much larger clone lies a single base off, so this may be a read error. The DNA of the CDR3 is TGTGCCAGCAGCTCGGATTACAATGAGCAGTACTTC. Translated: CASSSDYNEQYF. The chain combines TRBV3-1 with TRBJ2-1; D call uncertain. The closer fit of TRBJ2-7 to the DNA end suggests the J call may be wrong. The CDR3 runs 12 residues. Germline assignment: CDR1 LGHDT and CDR2 YNNKEL (reference sequence).